This TCR beta chain was recorded in a study of T cell changes during pregnancy in multiple sclerosis. The repertoire was sequenced with immunoSEQ multiplex PCR; TCRdb's copy has only in-frame clones and lacks some. The sample holds some 59,000 clones, roughly nine tenths seen once. CDR3 size: 13 residues. Deletions cut 4 bases from V and 0 bases from J, with 9 bases between. Per germline, CDR1 SQVTM and CDR2 ANQGSEA. The sequence was obtained from a female donor with multiple sclerosis, enrolled in a pregnancy study. The material sequenced was peripheral blood, taken in the first trimester of pregnancy. The genes are TRBV29-1 and TRBJ1-1; a weak D match, TRBD1 (5 bases). CDR3 protein: CSVGLTVNTEAFF. The CDR3 nucleotides read TGCAGCGTTGGCCTGACAGTGAACACTGAAGCTTTCTTT.